Reported below is one TCR beta chain. Treatment in this sample: oral pan-JAK inhibitor, 5-10 mg twice daily. Lesional scalp punch biopsies and peripheral blood were collected from alopecia areata patients. This specimen comes from a study of CD8+ T cells in alopecia areata. The CDR3 covers 14 residues. J lost 5 bases, V lost 2 bases, and 5 bases had no gene match. Germline V CDR1 and CDR2: GTSNPN, SVGIG (reference sequence). Sequencing relied on a cDNA template that was reverse transcribed from extracted RNA. Clones were sequenced by immunoSEQ multiplex PCR, and TCRdb holds only the in-frame ones, with some missing. The repertoire holds some 200,000 clones, roughly 60% seen once, with under 7% in the top ten.

The rearrangement links TRBV30 to TRBJ2-2; the match to TRBD2 covers 7 bases. The receptor was derived from a human donor with alopecia areata. The source material was CD4+ T cells sorted from blood, sampled at week 24, from a patient treated with tofacitinib. CDR3 sequence: CAWSSGVDTGELFF. The CDR3 nucleotides are TGTGCCTGGAGTAGCGGGGTCGATACCGGGGAGCTGTTTTTT.